These 2 T cell receptor beta chains were all obtained from the same sample, sequenced in a study of blood T cells in healthy people across ages. Primers used in a second PCR of roughly 6 to 11 cycles were a sample-barcoded 5' primer and a J-beta primer mix. TCRdb re-analysed the 5' RACE reads in MiXCR, keeping a single row per CDR3 protein. There are about 1.8 million distinct CDR3 sequences in the sample; roughly 52% occur only once, and over 2% lies in the top ten. Specimen: blood. These receptors all come from a woman in her thirties or forties in good health.

The table lists this clonotype with many counts. The rearrangement links TRBV6-6 to TRBJ2-3; 7 nucleotides agree with TRBD1. V lost 4 bases to trimming and J lost 0 bases; unmatched junction nucleotides: 1. The germline CDR1 and CDR2 sequences are MNHNY and SVGAGI (reference sequence). The CDR3 spans 14 residues. This CDR3 is CASSWTGSTDTQYF. The CDR3 nucleotides are TGTGCCAGCAGTTGGACAGGAAGCACAGATACGCAGTATTTT.

The table lists this clonotype with a few counts. The chain combines TRBV25-1 with TRBJ2-7; 8 bases fit TRBD1. Trimming removed 4 bases from V and 6 bases from J; junction bases left unmatched: 5. This CDR3 is built from 13 residues. The V gene's germline CDR1 is MGHDK and CDR2 SYGVNS. The DNA for the CDR3 is TGTGCCAGCAGTGGTCTCAGGGGGCGCGAGCAGTACTTC. This codes for CASSGLRGREQYF.